This TCR beta chain was identified during a study of cytomegalovirus exposure and HLA in healthy donors. Study outcomes and limitations: Some TCR beta chains (164 of them) were listed as cytomegalovirus-associated. Researchers reported that a few CMV-associated chains were confirmed in vitro as CMV antigen-specific. Most TCR sequences showed up rarely, but some public TCRs showed up in many donors.

CDR3 length: 13 residues. The germline V and J ends were trimmed by 3 bases and 8 bases, with 13 bases remaining between them. Germline V gives CDR1 SGHTA, CDR2 FQGNSA. Here immunoSEQ multiplex PCR was the method, and the copy in TCRdb shows in-frame clones only, minus some. The sample lists approximately 170,000 clones, around four fifths occurring once. As for this clone: No antigen is known for it.

The donors were members of the validation cohort, which comprised roughly 120 subjects and was separate from the first cohort of around 700 subjects. This chain connects TRBV7-2 to TRBJ1-2; TRBD1 might be the D (5 bases). The TCR comes from a man aged 30 to 39 in good health and CMV-seropositive. What was sequenced was PBMCs. The CDR3 loop reads CASSLQGVEGYTF. The CDR3 DNA follows: TGTGCCAGCAGCTTGCAGGGTGTTGAGGGCTACACCTTC.